The rows below give T cell receptor beta chains drawn from one sample of a study of cytomegalovirus exposure and HLA in healthy donors. The table came from immunoSEQ multiplex PCR; TCRdb's copy has only in-frame clones and leaves some out. The table lists roughly 120,000 clones, around 72% of them singletons. The sequenced sample was PBMCs. Receptors were obtained from a woman aged 35 to 49 in good health and CMV-seropositive. Each CDR3 is given without its conserved first and last residue. D genes are given only for firm matches.

d_call	v_call	j_call	cdr3_aa
-	TRBV19	TRBJ2-7	ASSIRGGNEQY
TRBD1	TRBV5-6	TRBJ2-7	ASSSPIGQADYEQY
-	TRBV9	TRBJ2-1	ASSVAWGGQTYNEQF
-	TRBV19	TRBJ1-1	ASSKQMNTEAF
-	TRBV7-2	TRBJ2-5	ASSLNRETQY
TRBD2	TRBV5-1	TRBJ2-1	ASSLTGGPRGEQF
-	TRBV18	TRBJ2-5	ASSPPSAPQETQY
TRBD1	TRBV6-5	TRBJ2-2	ASRVRGLVTGELF
-	TRBV5-1	TRBJ1-3	ASSLAGRANTIY
-	TRBV9	TRBJ2-2	ASTEGFNTGELF
TRBD1	TRBV5-8	TRBJ1-5	ASSSGTGPRQPQH
TRBD1	TRBV30	TRBJ1-2	ASTGVEGYT
-	TRBV7-9	TRBJ1-1	ASSGVLSTEAF
TRBD1	TRBV6-1	TRBJ1-1	ASSDRQGTGNTEAF
-	TRBV7-2	TRBJ1-1	ASSEGMNTEAF
TRBD2	TRBV29-1	TRBJ2-2	SVLLTGLGVTGELF
-	TRBV2	TRBJ1-1	ASQTGMNTEAF